One and the same sample provided the 16 T cell receptor beta chains below, sequenced in a study of cytomegalovirus exposure and HLA in healthy donors (dated by TCRdb to 2015 to 2018). Library generation was performed with the immunoSEQ multiplex PCR assay. For the multiplex PCR, a mixture combining 60 forward primers for TCR Vbeta segments and 13 reverse primers for TCR Jbeta segments was used. This is the immuneACCESS table as TCRdb keeps it, with only in-frame sequences that have V and J called. A part of the clones is gone; compared with another copy, unresolved V genes explain less than half, and the rest is unexplained. This sample comprises 250,000 to 350,000 clones, approximately 90% of them detected only once. Of the sample, less than 4.5% is held by the ten largest clones. The material sequenced was PBMCs. Source of these receptors: a man between 35 and 55 years old in good health and CMV-seropositive.

This clone has only a few counts. The chain recombines TRBV7-9 with TRBJ2-5; D might be TRBD2 (6 bases). The germline gives CDR1 SEHNR, CDR2 FQNEAQ (reference sequence). Trimming took 4 bases from V and 3 from J, leaving 12 bases between them. This CDR3 spans 14 amino acids. The CDR3 bases are TGTGCCAGCAGCTCCCGGGAGCCGAAAGAGACCCAGTACTTC. As protein: CASSSREPKETQYF.

The genes are TRBV6-4 and TRBJ1-6; 10 positions match TRBD1. The germline gives CDR1 MRHNA, CDR2 SNTAGT. The CDR3 is 14 amino acids. V shed 6 bases and J 7 bases; nucleotides not matched to a gene: 3. CDR3 protein: CASRGQGNNSPLHF. For the CDR3, the DNA is TGTGCCAGCAGGGGACAGGGGAACAATTCACCCCTCCACTTT.

This clone was counted a single time. This sample also contains other DNA sequences that code for the same CDR3. V usage is TRBV19 and J usage is TRBJ2-1; tentatively, D is TRBD1 (6 bases). This CDR3 has 14 residues. V gave up 6 bases and J gave up 4 bases, with 13 bases separating them. CDR1 is LNHDA and CDR2 is SQIVND in the germline V gene (reference sequence). CDR3 sequence reads: CASRGAGVYNEQFF. In DNA, the CDR3 is TGTGCCAGTAGGGGAGCAGGGGTTTACAATGAGCAGTTCTTC.

The chain carries TRBV7-6 and TRBJ2-7; 8 bases align to TRBD1. With V trimmed by 1 base and J by 3 bases, 2 bases remained unmatched. The CDR3 has 14 amino acids. CDR1 and CDR2 (germline): SGHVS, FNYEAQ. CDR3 DNA: TGTGCCAGCAGCTTAGATACAGGGGGCTACGAGCAGTACTTC. This codes for CASSLDTGGYEQYF.

CDR3 residues: CASSSPRTRDSYEQYF. CDR3 nucleotide sequence: TGTGCCAGCAGCTCCCCCAGGACCCGGGACAGCTACGAGCAGTACTTC. The rearrangement links TRBV7-8 to TRBJ2-7, with 7 bases aligning to TRBD1. This CDR3 is 16 amino acids long. Unmatched junction bases numbered 12, after V lost 4 bases and J lost 3 bases. Germline-derived CDR1 and CDR2 are SGHVS and FQNEAQ.

This clone has a handful of counts. The chain uses TRBV4-1 and TRBJ2-7; 8 bases fit TRBD2. V shed 0 bases and J 3 bases; nucleotides not matched to a gene: 4. This CDR3 comprises 15 residues. Germline-derived CDR1 and CDR2 are MGHRA and YSYEKL. The CDR3 reads CASSQDSGTDYEQYF. DNA for the CDR3: TGCGCCAGCAGCCAAGATAGCGGGACTGACTACGAGCAGTACTTC.

The gene calls are TRBV12-5 and TRBJ2-2; D is unclear. The CDR3 length is 14 residues. Germline loops: CDR1 LGHNT, CDR2 FRNRAP. V was cut by 7 bases and J by 0 bases, with 9 bases left in between. This CDR3 reads CASAPSANTGELFF. For the CDR3, the DNA is TGTGCTAGTGCCCCCTCTGCGAACACCGGGGAGCTGTTTTTT.

A word on this clone: Other DNA sequences in the same sample also yield this CDR3. The chain uses TRBV20-1 and TRBJ2-1; D remains ambiguous. This CDR3 is built from 10 residues. V was pared by 6 bases and J by 3 bases, with 3 bases between. Germline V gene lookup returns CDR1 DFQATT and CDR2 SNEGSKA (reference sequence). The CDR3 coding sequence is TGCAGTGCCAGCTACAATGAGCAGTTCTTC. Translating it yields CSASYNEQFF.

This chain uses TRBV5-1 with TRBJ2-1, with 14 nucleotides matching TRBD2. V was clipped by 6 bases and J by 8 bases; unmatched bases: 7. CDR1 and CDR2 (germline): SGHRS, YFSETQ. This CDR3 contains 15 residues. For the CDR3, the DNA is TGCGCCAGCATCCGACTAGCGGGAGGGCCGGATGAGCAGTTCTTC. This sequence encodes CASIRLAGGPDEQFF. Using reference TRBV5-1 and TRBJ2-1 for the parts outside the CDR3, the full variable domain is KAGVTQTPRYLIKTRGQQVTLSCSPISGHRSVSWYQQTPGQGLQFLFEYFSETQRNKGNFPGRFSGRQFSNSRSEMNVSTLELGDSALYLCASIRLAGGPDEQFFGPGTRLTVL.

This sequence joins TRBV29-1 and TRBJ2-5, with 11 bases matching TRBD2. The CDR3 totals 16 residues. Germline assignment: CDR1 SQVTM and CDR2 ANQGSEA. With 1 base clipped from V and 5 bases from J, the junction kept 9 bases outside the gene matches. CDR3 loop: CSVEGLLAGVGETQYF. In DNA, the CDR3 is TGCAGCGTTGAAGGGCTACTAGCGGGAGTGGGGGAGACCCAGTACTTC.

The chain employs TRBV28 and TRBJ2-5; 7 nucleotides agree with TRBD1. The CDR3 spans 17 residues. Germline V lookup: CDR1 MDHEN, CDR2 SYDVKM. The J segment lost 5 bases and the V segment lost 5 bases, leaving 17 bases of the junction unmatched. The DNA for the CDR3 is TGTGCCAGCAGTCCCGCCCCTCTGCAGGGGGTTAATGAGACCCAGTACTTC. This encodes CASSPAPLQGVNETQYF.

The chain carries TRBV5-1 and TRBJ1-1; D is undetermined. Germline V lookup: CDR1 SGHRS, CDR2 YFSETQ. The CDR3 sequence is 14 residues long. The V and J ends lost 3 bases and 8 bases respectively, with 17 bases between them. The CDR3 DNA is TGCGCCAGCAGCTATGGAGGGCGTGGAGGAGAAGCTTTCTTT. This encodes CASSYGGRGGEAFF.

The chain is built from TRBV29-1 and TRBJ2-7; D unresolved. The CDR3 is 13 residues long. Germline CDR1 and CDR2: SQVTM and ANQGSEA. The V end lost 3 bases, the J end lost 0 bases, and 9 bases lay between the germline ends. The CDR3 nucleotides are TGCAGCGTTGAGGCAGCGAACTCCTACGAGCAGTACTTC. It specifies CSVEAANSYEQYF.

The V call is TRBV14, the J call TRBJ2-7; 9 nucleotides line up with TRBD1. The CDR3 covers 14 residues. After removal of 3 bases from V and 6 bases from J, the junction contained 6 bases not matched to a gene. Germline V gives CDR1 SGHDN, CDR2 FVKESK. Here the CDR3 DNA reads TGTGCCAGCAGCCAGGGAACAGGGGGCAGCGAGCAGTACTTC. This translates into CASSQGTGGSEQYF.

This chain uses TRBV11-2 with TRBJ1-4, with D perhaps TRBD1 (6 bases). This CDR3 spans 14 amino acids. The V gene lost 0 bases and the J gene lost 8 bases, with 10 bases spanning the gap. Germline loops: CDR1 SGHAT, CDR2 FQNNGV. The CDR3, as DNA: TGTGCCAGCAGCTTAGATTCCACAGGGGAAAAACTGTTTTTT. Its translation is CASSLDSTGEKLFF.

The rearrangement joins TRBV11-2 to TRBJ2-5; 9 positions agree with TRBD1. V trimming: 6 bases; J trimming: 4 bases; junction bases outside the gene matches: 6. The CDR3 consists of 14 residues. CDR1 and CDR2 from the germline V gene are SGHAT and FQNNGV. DNA for the CDR3: TGTGCCAGCAGGGGGCACAGGGGGCTAGAGACCCAGTACTTC. Translated: CASRGHRGLETQYF. Supplemented by reference TRBV11-2 and TRBJ2-5, the full variable domain reads EAGVAQSPRYKIIEKRQSVAFWCNPISGHATLYWYQQILGQGPKLLIQFQNNGVVDDSQLPKDRFSAERLKGVDSTLKIQPAKLEDSAVYLCASRGHRGLETQYFGPGTRLLVL.